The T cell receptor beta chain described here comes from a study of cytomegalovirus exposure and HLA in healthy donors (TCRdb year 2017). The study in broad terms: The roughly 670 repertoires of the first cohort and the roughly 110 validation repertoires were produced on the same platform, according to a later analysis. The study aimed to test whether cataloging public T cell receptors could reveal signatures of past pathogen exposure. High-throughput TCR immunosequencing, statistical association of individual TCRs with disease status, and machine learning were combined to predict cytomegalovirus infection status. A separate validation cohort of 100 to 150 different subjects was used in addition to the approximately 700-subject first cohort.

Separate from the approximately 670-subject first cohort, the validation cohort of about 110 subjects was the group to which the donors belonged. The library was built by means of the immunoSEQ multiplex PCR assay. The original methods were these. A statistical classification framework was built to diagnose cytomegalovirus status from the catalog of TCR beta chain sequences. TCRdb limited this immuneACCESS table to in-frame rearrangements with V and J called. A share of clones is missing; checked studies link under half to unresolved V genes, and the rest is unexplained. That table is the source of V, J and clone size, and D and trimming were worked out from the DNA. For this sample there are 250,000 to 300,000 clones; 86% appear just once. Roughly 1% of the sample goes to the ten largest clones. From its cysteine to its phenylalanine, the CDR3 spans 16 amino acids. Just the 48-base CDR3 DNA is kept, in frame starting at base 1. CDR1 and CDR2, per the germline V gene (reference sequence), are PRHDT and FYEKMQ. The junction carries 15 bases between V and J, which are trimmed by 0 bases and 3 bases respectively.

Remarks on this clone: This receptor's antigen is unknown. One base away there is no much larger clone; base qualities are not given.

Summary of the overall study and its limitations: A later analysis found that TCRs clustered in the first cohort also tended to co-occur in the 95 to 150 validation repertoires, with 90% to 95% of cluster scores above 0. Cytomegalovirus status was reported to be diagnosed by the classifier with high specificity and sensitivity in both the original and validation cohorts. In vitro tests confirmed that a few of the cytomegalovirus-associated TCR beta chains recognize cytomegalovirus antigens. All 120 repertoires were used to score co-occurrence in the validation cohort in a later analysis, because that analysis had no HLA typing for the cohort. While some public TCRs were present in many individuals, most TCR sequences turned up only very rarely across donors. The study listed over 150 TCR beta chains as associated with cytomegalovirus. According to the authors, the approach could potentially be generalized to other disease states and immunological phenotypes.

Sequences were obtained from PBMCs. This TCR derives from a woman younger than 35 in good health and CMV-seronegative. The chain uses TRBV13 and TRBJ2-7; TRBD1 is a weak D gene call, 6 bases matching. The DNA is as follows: TGTGCCAGCAGCTTAGGCCCCGACAGGAAAATCTACGAGCAGTACTTC. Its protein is CASSLGPDRKIYEQYF.